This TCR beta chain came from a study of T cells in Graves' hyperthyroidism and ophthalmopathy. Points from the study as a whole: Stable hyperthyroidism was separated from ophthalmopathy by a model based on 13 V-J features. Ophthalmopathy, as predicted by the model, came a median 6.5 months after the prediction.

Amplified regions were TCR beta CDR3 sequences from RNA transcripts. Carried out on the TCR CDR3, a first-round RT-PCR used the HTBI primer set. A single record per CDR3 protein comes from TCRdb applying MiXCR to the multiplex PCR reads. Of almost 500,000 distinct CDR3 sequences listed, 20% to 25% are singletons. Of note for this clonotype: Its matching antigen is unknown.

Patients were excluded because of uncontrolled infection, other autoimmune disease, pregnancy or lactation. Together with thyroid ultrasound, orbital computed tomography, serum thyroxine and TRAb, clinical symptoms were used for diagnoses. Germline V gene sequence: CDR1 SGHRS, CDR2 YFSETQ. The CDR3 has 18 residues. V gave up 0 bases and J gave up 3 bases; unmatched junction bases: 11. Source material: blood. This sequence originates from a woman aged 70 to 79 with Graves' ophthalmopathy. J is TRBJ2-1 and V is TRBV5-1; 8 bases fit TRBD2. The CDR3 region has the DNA TGCGCCAGCAGCTTGGCCGTACTAGCGGTTACGAACTACAATGAGCAGTTCTTC. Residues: CASSLAVLAVTNYNEQFF.